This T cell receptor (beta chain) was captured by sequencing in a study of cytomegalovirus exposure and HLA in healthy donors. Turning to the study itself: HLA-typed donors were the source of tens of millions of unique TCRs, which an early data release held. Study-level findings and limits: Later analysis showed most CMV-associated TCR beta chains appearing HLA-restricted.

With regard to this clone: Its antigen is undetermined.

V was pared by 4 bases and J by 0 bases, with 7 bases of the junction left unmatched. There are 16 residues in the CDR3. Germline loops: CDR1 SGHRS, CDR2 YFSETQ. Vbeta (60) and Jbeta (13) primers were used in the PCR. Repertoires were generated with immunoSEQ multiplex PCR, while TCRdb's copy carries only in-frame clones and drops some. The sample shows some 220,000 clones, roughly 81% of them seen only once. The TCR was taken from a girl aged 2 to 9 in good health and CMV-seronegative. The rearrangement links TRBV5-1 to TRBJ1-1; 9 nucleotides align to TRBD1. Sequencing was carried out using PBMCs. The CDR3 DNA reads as TGCGCCAGCAGCCCGGGGACAGGGAGGGTGAACACTGAAGCTTTCTTT. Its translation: CASSPGTGRVNTEAFF.